Shown below are 31 T cell receptor beta chains from a single sample sequenced in a study of T cells in Graves' hyperthyroidism and ophthalmopathy. From RNA transcripts, TCR beta CDR3 regions were amplified. Researchers ran a first-round RT-PCR on the TCR CDR3 using the HTBI primer set. Each CDR3 protein gets one entry after TCRdb re-called the multiplex PCR reads with MiXCR. The data hold about 400,000 distinct CDR3 sequences, with over 12% observed a single time. The sample was blood. These receptors were taken from a man in his fifties or sixties with Graves' ophthalmopathy.

A few counts support this clonotype. The chain uses TRBV25-1 and TRBJ2-1; 10 bases align to TRBD2. The CDR3 runs 15 residues. Germline V gene data show CDR1 as MGHDK and CDR2 as SYGVNS. The V and J ends lost 7 bases and 6 bases, in that order; junction bases with no gene match: 9. CDR3 sequence (DNA): TGTGCCAGCAAATCTAGCGGGAGAATGGTCAATGAGCAGTTCTTC. It specifies CASKSSGRMVNEQFF. The full variable domain, rest sourced from reference TRBV25-1 and TRBJ2-1, is EADIYQTPRYLVIGTGKKITLECSQTMGHDKMYWYQQDPGMELHLIHYSYGVNSTEKGDLSSESTVSRIRTEHFPLTLESARPSHTSQYLCASKSSGRMVNEQFFGPGTRLTVL.

This clonotype was observed at least ten times. This chain uses TRBV14 with TRBJ1-2; 7 bases match TRBD1. V gave up 3 bases and J gave up 8 bases; unmatched junction bases: 12. The CDR3 loop spans 15 amino acids. The V gene's germline CDR1 is SGHDN and CDR2 FVKESK. The CDR3 sequence is CASSHIAQGHYGYTF. The CDR3 coding sequence is TGTGCCAGCAGCCACATAGCACAGGGGCATTACGGCTACACCTTC.

This clonotype was seen ten or more times. The gene calls are TRBV20-1 and TRBJ1-4, with D unresolved. Per the germline V gene, CDR1 is DFQATT and CDR2 is SNEGSKA (reference sequence). The CDR3 is 15 amino acids. V was trimmed by 4 bases and J by 6 bases, leaving 18 bases between them. The CDR3 sequence is CSATRIRPTDEKLFF. Written as DNA, the CDR3 is TGCAGTGCTACCAGAATCCGACCGACGGATGAAAAACTGTTTTTT.

V and J are TRBV20-1 and TRBJ2-3; D tentatively reads TRBD1 or TRBD2 (5 bases each). The CDR3 covers 14 residues. The germline CDR1 and CDR2 sequences are DFQATT and SNEGSKA (reference sequence). Trimming pared 3 bases from V and 6 bases from J, leaving 16 bases between. The CDR3 coding sequence is TGCAGTGCTAGCCGGGACCCGGTCGGGGATACGCAGTATTTT. Its protein is CSASRDPVGDTQYF.

This clonotype was counted between two and nine times. Just one base apart from a much larger clone, this may be a read error. The rearrangement links TRBV28 to TRBJ2-5; 7 nucleotides line up with TRBD1. The CDR3 extends over 15 amino acids. From germline, CDR1 is MDHEN and CDR2 SYDVKM. The V segment lost 5 bases and the J segment 5 bases; nucleotides outside the gene matches: 11. The CDR3 coding sequence is TGTGCCAGCAGTACCCAGACAGGGAATTACGAGACCCAGTACTTC. This codes for CASSTQTGNYETQYF.

This clonotype was counted at least ten times. This chain joins TRBV30 and TRBJ2-1; 12 nucleotides agree with TRBD2. The germline gives CDR1 GTSNPN, CDR2 SVGIG (reference sequence). J was trimmed by 4 bases and V by 0 bases; bases with no gene match: 13. The CDR3 consists of 19 residues. The DNA of the CDR3 is TGTGCCTGGAGTGTAGGGCGGACTAGCGGGAACCGGGGGTACAATGAGCAGTTCTTC. Its translation is CAWSVGRTSGNRGYNEQFF.

In regard to this clonotype: This clone may be a read error of a much larger clone one base away. The V and J genes are TRBV7-9 and TRBJ1-4, with no clear D. CDR3 length: 14 residues. Germline V gene lookup returns CDR1 SEHNR and CDR2 FQNEAQ (reference sequence). The CDR3: CASSFLQNNEELFF. The CDR3 DNA follows: TGTGCCAGCAGCTTCCTCCAAAATAATGAAGAACTGTTTTTT.

This chain joins TRBV28 and TRBJ1-1; no reliable D call. Trimming pared 6 bases from V and 6 bases from J, leaving 17 bases between. Germline V CDR1 and CDR2: MDHEN, SYDVKM. The CDR3 is 14 residues long. The CDR3 region has the DNA TGTGCCAGCAGCCACCGGTCCCCACCGGCTGAAGCTTTCTTT. It yields the protein CASSHRSPPAEAFF.

This clonotype was seen a few times. The chain employs TRBV19 and TRBJ2-5; 8 bases map to TRBD1. The CDR3 loop spans 12 amino acids. In germline, CDR1 is LNHDA, CDR2 SQIVND (reference sequence). The J segment lost 4 bases and the V segment lost 10 bases, leaving 5 bases of the junction unmatched. CDR3 protein: CATGQGTETQYF. The CDR3 region has the DNA TGTGCCACCGGACAGGGAACAGAGACCCAGTACTTC.

This clonotype occurred many times. This chain joins TRBV20-1 and TRBJ1-2; 7 bases align to TRBD1. The CDR3 extends over 14 amino acids. Germline CDR1 DFQATT, CDR2 SNEGSKA (reference sequence). The trim removed 0 bases at V and 2 bases at J, leaving 3 bases unmatched. CDR3 DNA sequence: TGCAGTGCTAGAGACCCGGGACAGAACTATGGCTACACCTTC. This sequence encodes CSARDPGQNYGYTF.

This clonotype has a count of ten or more. The rearrangement links TRBV15 to TRBJ2-5; D is uncertain. This CDR3 contains 15 residues. In germline, CDR1 is LNHNV, CDR2 YYDKDF (reference sequence). The V end was cut by 0 bases, the J end by 3 bases, with 11 bases between. The CDR3 sequence: CATSRDNRPEETQYF. DNA of the CDR3: TGTGCCACCAGCAGAGATAACAGACCCGAAGAGACCCAGTACTTC. Drawing the rest from reference TRBV15 and TRBJ2-5, the complete variable domain is DAMVIQNPRYQVTQFGKPVTLSCSQTLNHNVMYWYQQKSSQAPKLLFHYYDKDFNNEADTPDNFQSRRPNTSFCFLDIRSPGLGDTAMYLCATSRDNRPEETQYFGPGTRLLVL.

In its sample, this clonotype was seen a few times. The CDR3 reads CAISGGQLPTGELFF. The CDR3 coding sequence is TGTGCCATCAGTGGAGGGCAGCTTCCCACCGGGGAGCTGTTTTTT. The chain employs TRBV10-3 and TRBJ2-2, with D maybe TRBD2 (5 bases). The CDR3 length is 15 residues. V shed 4 bases and J shed 4 bases, with 13 bases lying between them. The germline gives CDR1 ENHRY, CDR2 SYGVKD.

This clonotype was recorded a few times. The genes are TRBV27 and TRBJ1-5, with D maybe TRBD1 (5 bases). The CDR3 is made up of 14 amino acids. Trimming left V 5 bases short and J 0 bases short, with 8 bases between. CDR1 is MNHEY and CDR2 is SMNVEV in the germline V gene (reference sequence). CDR3 sequence reads: CASSGGTSNQPQHF. In DNA, the CDR3 is TGTGCCAGCAGTGGGGGGACTAGCAATCAGCCCCAGCATTTT.

This clonotype was counted at least ten times. The chain joins TRBV3-1 to TRBJ2-7, with TRBD2 as a possible D gene (5 bases). Trimming took 6 bases from V and 4 from J, leaving 22 bases between them. Germline assignment: CDR1 LGHDT and CDR2 YNNKEL (reference sequence). The CDR3 runs to 16 residues. CDR3 bases: TGTGCCAGCAGTCCGGGCCCCCCGGGATTCGGGTACGAGCAGTACTTC. This encodes CASSPGPPGFGYEQYF.

This clonotype appeared many times. The chain employs TRBV11-2 and TRBJ2-3; 10 bases fit TRBD2. The CDR3 length is 16 residues. V lost 2 bases, J lost 3 bases, and 5 bases stayed unmatched. Germline V CDR1 and CDR2: SGHAT, FQNNGV. CDR3 loop: CASSLPLAGSTDTQYF. The CDR3, as DNA: TGTGCCAGCAGCTTACCACTAGCGGGATCGACAGATACGCAGTATTTT.

This clonotype showed up just a few times. The rearrangement links TRBV12-3 or TRBV12-4 to TRBJ1-5, with 8 positions matching TRBD1. After removal of 5 bases from V and 0 bases from J, the junction contained 6 bases not matched to a gene. CDR3 length: 16 amino acids. The CDR3 coding sequence is TGTGCCAGCAGTCTCGGACAGGGAATTAGCAATCAGCCCCAGCATTTT. This gives the protein CASSLGQGISNQPQHF.

This clonotype was seen ten or more times. This chain links TRBV11-2 with TRBJ2-7; TRBD2 agrees at 8 bases. The CDR3 sequence is 16 residues long. V shed 0 bases, J shed 3 bases, and the junction held 7 bases outside the gene matches. Germline lookup yields CDR1 SGHAT and CDR2 FQNNGV. CDR3 bases: TGTGCCAGCAGCTTAGAGCCTAGCGGGCCGCACTACGAGCAGTACTTC. Translated, it gives CASSLEPSGPHYEQYF. Full variable domain (missing parts from reference TRBV11-2 and TRBJ2-7): EAGVAQSPRYKIIEKRQSVAFWCNPISGHATLYWYQQILGQGPKLLIQFQNNGVVDDSQLPKDRFSAERLKGVDSTLKIQPAKLEDSAVYLCASSLEPSGPHYEQYFGPGTRLTVT.

The V call is TRBV2, the J call TRBJ2-7; TRBD2 matches 7 bases. The germline V gene has CDR1 SNHLY and CDR2 FYNNEI. The CDR3 is made up of 14 amino acids. V shed 5 bases and J 2 bases; nucleotides not matched to a gene: 6. The CDR3 spells CASSTAGTTYEQYF. The CDR3 bases are TGTGCCAGCAGTACAGCGGGAACCACCTACGAGCAGTACTTC.

This clonotype has ten or more counts. The genes are TRBV11-2 and TRBJ2-1, with 11 bases matching TRBD2. The CDR3 length is 20 residues. The ends lost 1 base at V and 0 bases at J; junction bases unmatched: 11. Germline-derived CDR1 and CDR2 are SGHAT and FQNNGV. CDR3 sequence: CASSLARVGLAESSYNEQFF. CDR3 DNA sequence: TGTGCCAGCAGCTTAGCGAGGGTGGGACTAGCGGAGAGCTCCTACAATGAGCAGTTCTTC.

This clonotype showed up many times. The genes are TRBV2 and TRBJ1-1; 11 nucleotides agree with TRBD1. V lost 7 bases, J lost 6 bases, and 10 bases stayed unmatched. There are 15 residues in the CDR3. Per the germline V gene, CDR1 is SNHLY and CDR2 is FYNNEI. CDR3 sequence reads: CASNRDRGGNAEAFF. The CDR3 nucleotides are TGTGCCAGCAACCGGGACAGGGGGGGAAACGCTGAAGCTTTCTTT.

This clonotype was seen many times. V and J are TRBV4-1 and TRBJ1-5; 11 nucleotides agree with TRBD1. Germline CDR1 is MGHRA and CDR2 is YSYEKL. CDR3 length equals 18 residues. V gave up 0 bases and J gave up 6 bases; unmatched junction bases: 10. CDR3 in amino acids: CASSQELRWTGGLQPQHF. The CDR3 DNA reads as TGCGCCAGCAGCCAAGAGTTGAGGTGGACAGGGGGCCTTCAGCCCCAGCATTTT.

The chain carries TRBV29-1 and TRBJ1-2; 9 bases map to TRBD1. Germline V gene lookup returns CDR1 SQVTM and CDR2 ANQGSEA. The length of the CDR3 is 14 residues. J lost 5 bases, V lost 6 bases, and 10 bases had no gene match. The CDR3 DNA reads TGCAGCGTCCTCACCGACAGGGGGATTTATGGCTACACCTTC. Amino acid sequence: CSVLTDRGIYGYTF.

This clonotype was recorded many times. This chain connects TRBV3-1 to TRBJ2-2; D remains unclear. Germline V gene sequence: CDR1 LGHDT, CDR2 YNNKEL (reference sequence). Trimming shortened V by 0 bases and J by 7 bases, and 15 bases separated the two germline ends. The CDR3 is 16 amino acids. CDR3: CASSQEAPVAVGELFF. As DNA, the CDR3 is TGTGCCAGCAGCCAAGAGGCCCCAGTTGCTGTCGGGGAGCTGTTTTTT.

This clonotype was observed a few times. The chain links TRBV5-1 to TRBJ2-7; 14 bases match TRBD2. The germline gives CDR1 SGHRS, CDR2 YFSETQ. Trimming took 4 bases from V and 2 from J; bases not matched to a gene: 11. The CDR3 loop spans 18 amino acids. This CDR3 reads CASSSTTGLAGDPYEQYF. The CDR3 DNA sequence: TGCGCCAGCAGCAGTACGACGGGACTAGCGGGAGACCCCTACGAGCAGTACTTC.

This rearrangement joins TRBV7-9 to TRBJ2-3, with 12 positions matching TRBD1. V shed 2 bases and J 5 bases; nucleotides not matched to a gene: 5. This CDR3 has 16 amino acids. Per the germline V gene, CDR1 is SEHNR and CDR2 is FQNEAQ (reference sequence). The CDR3 DNA is TGTGCCAGCAGCTTATCCGGGACAGGGGGCGGAGATACGCAGTATTTT. Its protein product is CASSLSGTGGGDTQYF. Based on the CDR3 plus reference TRBV7-9 and TRBJ2-3, the full variable domain is DTGVSQNPRHKITKRGQNVTFRCDPISEHNRLYWYRQTLGQGPEFLTYFQNEAQLEKSRLLSDRFSAERPKGSFSTLEIQRTEQGDSAMYLCASSLSGTGGGDTQYFGPGTRLTVL.

This clonotype was recorded many times. The chain is built from TRBV28 and TRBJ1-5; D is unresolved. The CDR3 covers 16 residues. The germline gives CDR1 MDHEN, CDR2 SYDVKM. Trimming took off 7 bases at V and 1 base at J, with 17 bases between the two ends. Written as DNA, the CDR3 is TGTGCCAGCACCAGTTTAAGTTGGCCCAGCAATCAGCCCCAGCATTTT. It is translated as CASTSLSWPSNQPQHF. Filled out from reference TRBV28 and TRBJ1-5, the complete variable domain reads DVKVTQSSRYLVKRTGEKVFLECVQDMDHENMFWYRQDPGLGLRLIYFSYDVKMKEKGDIPEGYSVSREKKERFSLILESASTNQTSMYLCASTSLSWPSNQPQHFGDGTRLSIL.

About this clonotype: At one end, the junction sequence differs from germline, possibly due to a read error. This chain connects TRBV12-3 or TRBV12-4 to TRBJ2-3; either TRBD1 or TRBD2 may supply D (5 bases each). The CDR3 is made up of 12 amino acids. The CDR3 here is CASSRGGDTLYF. CDR3 nucleotide sequence: TGTGCCAGCAGTCGTGGGGGAGATACGCTGTATTTT.

This clonotype was detected only a few times. The chain uses TRBV24-1 and TRBJ2-5, with D maybe TRBD1 (6 bases). V was pared by 8 bases and J by 5 bases, with 17 bases between. The CDR3 spans 14 residues. In germline, CDR1 is KGHDR, CDR2 SFDVKD. The CDR3 is CATKSTGGGETQYF. The DNA of the CDR3 is TGTGCCACCAAATCGACAGGCGGAGGCGAGACCCAGTACTTC.

This clonotype turned up a few times. The rearrangement uses TRBV5-4 and TRBJ2-4, with D possibly matching TRBD2 (7 bases). The CDR3 runs to 14 residues. Germline V lookup: CDR1 SGHNT, CDR2 YYREEE (reference sequence). V was cut by 4 bases and J by 4 bases, with 12 bases left in between. The CDR3 reads CASSQGGGKNIQYF. CDR3 bases: TGTGCCAGCAGCCAAGGGGGAGGGAAAAACATTCAGTACTTC.

This clonotype showed up many times. CDR3 protein: CASSLRGTSTDTQYF. CDR3 DNA sequence: TGTGCCAGCAGCTTGCGAGGGACTAGCACAGATACGCAGTATTTT. The V and J genes are TRBV7-9 and TRBJ2-3, with D maybe TRBD2 (6 bases). The length of the CDR3 is 15 residues. The V end was cut by 3 bases, the J end by 0 bases, with 10 bases between. Germline assignment: CDR1 SEHNR and CDR2 FQNEAQ (reference sequence).

This clonotype was detected a few times. The rearrangement uses TRBV7-9 and TRBJ2-1; a weak D match, TRBD1 (6 bases). V lost 4 bases and J lost 7, with 11 bases in between. The length of the CDR3 is 13 residues. Per germline, CDR1 SEHNR and CDR2 FQNEAQ (reference sequence). The CDR3, as DNA: TGTGCCAGCAGCTCTGGGACATTAAATGAGCAGTTCTTC. Amino acids: CASSSGTLNEQFF.